This TCR beta chain was identified in a study of PD-1 blockade in classical Hodgkin lymphoma. The table came from immunoSEQ multiplex PCR; TCRdb's copy has only in-frame clones and leaves some out. Among 20,000 to 25,000 clones listed, around 94% were seen once. Time point described: newly diagnosed, previously untreated cHL patient sample. The origin of this receptor is a human donor with classical Hodgkin lymphoma. Sequenced input: peripheral blood mononuclear cells (PBMCs).

CDR3 in amino acids: CASSLRGVGETQYF. The CDR3 region has the DNA TGCGCCAGCAGCTTGAGGGGCGTGGGGGAGACCCAGTACTTC. The chain carries TRBV5-1 and TRBJ2-5, with D perhaps matching TRBD1 (5 bases). The length of the CDR3 is 14 residues. The ends were cut back, 1 base at V and 5 bases at J, with 12 bases in the middle. The germline gives CDR1 SGHRS, CDR2 YFSETQ.